Detailed here is one T cell receptor (beta chain). TCRdb's table, derived via immunoSEQ multiplex PCR, lists solely in-frame clones and lacks some. The sample has tens of thousands of clones, around 80% seen once. The CDR3 contains 14 residues. The germline CDR1 and CDR2 sequences are MNHNS and SASEGT. V lost 2 bases and J lost 7; bases outside the gene matches: 6. Locally advanced or metastatic urothelial carcinoma was diagnosed in the patients. The data belong to a study of PD-L1 blockade in urothelial cancer. The sample here was PBMCs, taken around atezolizumab (anti-PD-L1) treatment. The TCR was taken from an older man with urothelial cancer. The genes are TRBV6-1 and TRBJ2-7; 9 bases map to TRBD1. The CDR3 reads CASSENRGRREQYF. The CDR3 bases are TGTGCCAGCAGTGAAAACAGGGGGCGCCGAGAGCAGTACTTC.